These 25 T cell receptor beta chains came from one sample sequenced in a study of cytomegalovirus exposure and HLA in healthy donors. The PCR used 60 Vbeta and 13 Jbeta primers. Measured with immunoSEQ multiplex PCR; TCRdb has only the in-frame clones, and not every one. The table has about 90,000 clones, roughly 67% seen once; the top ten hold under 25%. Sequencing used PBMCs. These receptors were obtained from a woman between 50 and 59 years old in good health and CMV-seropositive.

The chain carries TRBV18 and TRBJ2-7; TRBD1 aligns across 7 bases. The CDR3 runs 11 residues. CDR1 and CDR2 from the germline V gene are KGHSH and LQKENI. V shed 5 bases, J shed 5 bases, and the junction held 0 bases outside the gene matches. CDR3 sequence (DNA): TGTGCCAGCTCAGACAGGGACGAGCAGTACTTC. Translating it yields CASSDRDEQYF. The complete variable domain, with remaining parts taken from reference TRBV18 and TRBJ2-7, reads NAGVMQNPRHLVRRRGQEARLRCSPMKGHSHVYWYRQLPEEGLKFMVYLQKENIIDESGMPKERFSAEFPKEGPSILRIQQVVRGDSAAYFCASSDRDEQYFGPGTRLTVT.

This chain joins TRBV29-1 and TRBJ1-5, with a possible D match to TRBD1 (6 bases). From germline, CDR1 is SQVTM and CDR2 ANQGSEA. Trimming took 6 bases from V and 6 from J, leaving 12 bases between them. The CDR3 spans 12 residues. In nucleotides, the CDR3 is TGCAGCGTAGGGGACACGGGTCAGCCCCAGCATTTT. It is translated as CSVGDTGQPQHF.

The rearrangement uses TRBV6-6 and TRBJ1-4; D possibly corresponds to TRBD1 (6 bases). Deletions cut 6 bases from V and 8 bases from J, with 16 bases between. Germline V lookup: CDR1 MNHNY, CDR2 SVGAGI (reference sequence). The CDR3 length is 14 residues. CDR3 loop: CASSRDLQGEKLFF. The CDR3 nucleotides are TGTGCCAGCAGCCGCGACCTACAGGGAGAAAAACTGTTTTTT.

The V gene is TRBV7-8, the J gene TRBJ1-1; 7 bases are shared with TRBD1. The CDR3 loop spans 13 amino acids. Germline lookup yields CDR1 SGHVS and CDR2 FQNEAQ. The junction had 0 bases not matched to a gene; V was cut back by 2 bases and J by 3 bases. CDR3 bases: TGTGCCAGCAGCTTACAGGGGGACACTGAAGCTTTCTTT. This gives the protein CASSLQGDTEAFF.

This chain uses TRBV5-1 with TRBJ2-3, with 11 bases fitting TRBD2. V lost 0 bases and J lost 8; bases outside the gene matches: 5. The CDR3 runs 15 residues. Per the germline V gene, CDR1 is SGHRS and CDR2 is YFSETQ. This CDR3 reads CASSLALAGGRTQYF. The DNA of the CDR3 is TGCGCCAGCAGCTTGGCCTTAGCGGGGGGGCGTACGCAGTATTTT.

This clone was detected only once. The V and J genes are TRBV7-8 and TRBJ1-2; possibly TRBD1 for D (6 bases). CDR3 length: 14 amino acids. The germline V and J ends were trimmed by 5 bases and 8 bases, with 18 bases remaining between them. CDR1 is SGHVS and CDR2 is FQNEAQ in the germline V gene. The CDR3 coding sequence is TGTGCCAGCAGCCCACTAGGGGGGGCGCGGGGCTACACCTTC. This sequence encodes CASSPLGGARGYTF.

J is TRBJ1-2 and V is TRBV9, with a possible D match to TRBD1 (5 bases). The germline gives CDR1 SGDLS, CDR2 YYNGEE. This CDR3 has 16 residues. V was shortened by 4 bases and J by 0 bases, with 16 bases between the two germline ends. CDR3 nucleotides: TGTGCCAGCAGCCCGCGCGGACATTCCGCTAACTATGGCTACACCTTC. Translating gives CASSPRGHSANYGYTF.

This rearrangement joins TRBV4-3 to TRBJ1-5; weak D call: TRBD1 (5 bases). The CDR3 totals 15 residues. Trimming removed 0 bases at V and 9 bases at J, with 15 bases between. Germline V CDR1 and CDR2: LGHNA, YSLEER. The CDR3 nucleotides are TGCGCCAGCAGCCAAGATCTGGGGGGTAGTGGGCCCCAGCATTTT. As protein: CASSQDLGGSGPQHF.

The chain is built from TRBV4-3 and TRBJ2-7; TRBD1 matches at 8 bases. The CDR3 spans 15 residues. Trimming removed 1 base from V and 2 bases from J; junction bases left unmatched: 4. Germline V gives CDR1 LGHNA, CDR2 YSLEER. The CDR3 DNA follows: TGCGCCAGCAGCCAAGCCGGGACAGGAGCCTACGAGCAGTACTTC. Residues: CASSQAGTGAYEQYF.

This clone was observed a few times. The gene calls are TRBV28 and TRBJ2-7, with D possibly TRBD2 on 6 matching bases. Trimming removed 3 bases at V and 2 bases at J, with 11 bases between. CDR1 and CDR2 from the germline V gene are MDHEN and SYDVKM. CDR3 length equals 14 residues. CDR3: CASSFRGATYEQYF. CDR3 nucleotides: TGTGCCAGCAGTTTCCGCGGGGCAACCTACGAGCAGTACTTC.

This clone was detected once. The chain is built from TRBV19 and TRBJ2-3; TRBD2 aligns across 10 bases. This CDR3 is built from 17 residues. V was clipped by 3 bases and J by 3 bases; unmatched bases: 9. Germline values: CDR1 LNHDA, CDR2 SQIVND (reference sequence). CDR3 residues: CASSIALAGGQTDTQYF. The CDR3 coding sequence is TGTGCCAGTAGTATCGCTTTAGCGGGGGGCCAAACAGATACGCAGTATTTT.

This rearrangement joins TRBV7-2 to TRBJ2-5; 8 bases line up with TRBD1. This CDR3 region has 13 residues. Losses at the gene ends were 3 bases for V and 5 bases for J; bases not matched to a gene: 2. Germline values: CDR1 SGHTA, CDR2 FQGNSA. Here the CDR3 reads CASSFQGAETQYF. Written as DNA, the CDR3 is TGTGCCAGCAGCTTCCAGGGGGCGGAGACCCAGTACTTC.

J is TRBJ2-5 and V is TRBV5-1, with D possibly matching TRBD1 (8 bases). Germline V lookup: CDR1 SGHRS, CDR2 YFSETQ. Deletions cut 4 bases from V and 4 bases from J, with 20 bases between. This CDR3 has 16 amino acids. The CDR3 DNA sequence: TGCGCCAGCAGCCGAAGAGACACAGGGGGGGGAGAGACCCAGTACTTC. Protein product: CASSRRDTGGGETQYF.

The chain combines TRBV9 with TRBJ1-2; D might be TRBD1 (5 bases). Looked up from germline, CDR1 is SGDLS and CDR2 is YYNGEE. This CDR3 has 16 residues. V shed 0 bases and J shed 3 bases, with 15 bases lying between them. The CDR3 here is CASSVGALDTYYGYTF. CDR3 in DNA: TGTGCCAGCAGCGTAGGTGCTTTGGACACCTACTATGGCTACACCTTC.

The CDR3 loop is CASRATGGRLSGYTF. In DNA, the CDR3 is TGTGCCAGCAGGGCAACGGGGGGGCGGCTATCTGGCTACACCTTC. V is TRBV2 and J is TRBJ1-2; D possibly corresponds to TRBD1 (6 bases). CDR1 SNHLY and CDR2 FYNNEI come from the germline V gene. The CDR3 extends over 15 amino acids. V gave up 6 bases and J gave up 7 bases, with 21 bases separating them.

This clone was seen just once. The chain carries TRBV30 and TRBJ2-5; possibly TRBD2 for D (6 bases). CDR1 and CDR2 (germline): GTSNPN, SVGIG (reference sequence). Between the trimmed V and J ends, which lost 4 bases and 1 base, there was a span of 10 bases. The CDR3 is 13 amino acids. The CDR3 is CAWNYGSQETQYF. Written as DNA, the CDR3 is TGTGCCTGGAATTACGGGAGCCAAGAGACCCAGTACTTC.

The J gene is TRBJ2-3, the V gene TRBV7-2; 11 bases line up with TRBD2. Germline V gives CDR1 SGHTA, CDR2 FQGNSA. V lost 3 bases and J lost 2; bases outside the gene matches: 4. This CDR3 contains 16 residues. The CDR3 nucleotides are TGTGCCAGCAGCTTTCTAGCGGGGGGTTACACAGATACGCAGTATTTT. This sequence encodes CASSFLAGGYTDTQYF.

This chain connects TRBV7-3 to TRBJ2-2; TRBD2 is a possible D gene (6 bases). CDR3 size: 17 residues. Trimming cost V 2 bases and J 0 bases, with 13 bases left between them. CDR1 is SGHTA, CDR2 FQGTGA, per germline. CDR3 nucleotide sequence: TGTGCCAGCAGCTTATTCGGGGGTGTACCGAACACCGGGGAGCTGTTTTTT. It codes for CASSLFGGVPNTGELFF.

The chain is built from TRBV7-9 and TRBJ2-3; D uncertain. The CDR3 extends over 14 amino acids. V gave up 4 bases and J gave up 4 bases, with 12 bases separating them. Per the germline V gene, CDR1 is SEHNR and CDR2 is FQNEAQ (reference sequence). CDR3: CASSSALLADTQYF. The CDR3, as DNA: TGTGCCAGCAGCTCGGCCCTGCTAGCAGATACGCAGTATTTT.

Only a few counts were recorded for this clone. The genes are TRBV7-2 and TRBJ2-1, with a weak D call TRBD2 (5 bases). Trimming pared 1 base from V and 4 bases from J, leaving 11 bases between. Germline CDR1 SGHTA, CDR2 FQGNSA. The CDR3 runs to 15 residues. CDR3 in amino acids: CASSLEAGGYNEQFF. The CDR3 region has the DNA TGTGCCAGCAGCTTAGAGGCCGGCGGGTACAATGAGCAGTTCTTC.

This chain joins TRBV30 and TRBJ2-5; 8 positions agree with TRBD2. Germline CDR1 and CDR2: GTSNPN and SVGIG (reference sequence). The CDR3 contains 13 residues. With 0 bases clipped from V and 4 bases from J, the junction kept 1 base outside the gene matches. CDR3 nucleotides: TGTGCCTGGAGTGTAAGCGGGGGAGAGACCCAGTACTTC. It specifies CAWSVSGGETQYF.

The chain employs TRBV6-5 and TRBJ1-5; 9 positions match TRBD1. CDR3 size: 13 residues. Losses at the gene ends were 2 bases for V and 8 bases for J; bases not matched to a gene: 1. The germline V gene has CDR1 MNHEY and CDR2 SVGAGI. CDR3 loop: CASSYRQGEPQHF. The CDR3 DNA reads TGTGCCAGCAGTTACCGACAGGGGGAGCCCCAGCATTTT.

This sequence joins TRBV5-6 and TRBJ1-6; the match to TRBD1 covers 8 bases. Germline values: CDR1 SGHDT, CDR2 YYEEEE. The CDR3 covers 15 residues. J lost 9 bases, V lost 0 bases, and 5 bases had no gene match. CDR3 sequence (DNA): TGTGCCAGCAGCTTGGGGGCAGGGGGCGGTTCACCCCTCCACTTT. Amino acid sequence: CASSLGAGGGSPLHF. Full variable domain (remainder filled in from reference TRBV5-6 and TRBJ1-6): DAGVTQSPTHLIKTRGQQVTLRCSPKSGHDTVSWYQQALGQGPQFIFQYYEEEERQRGNFPDRFSGHQFPNYSSELNVNALLLGDSALYLCASSLGAGGGSPLHFGNGTRLTVT.

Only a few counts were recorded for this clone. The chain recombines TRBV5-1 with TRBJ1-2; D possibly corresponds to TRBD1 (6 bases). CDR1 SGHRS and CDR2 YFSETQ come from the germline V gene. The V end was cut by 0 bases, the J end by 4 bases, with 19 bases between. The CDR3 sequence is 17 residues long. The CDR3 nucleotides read TGCGCCAGCAGCTTGGAGTTAGGGGGTACTGCCTCCTATGGCTACACCTTC. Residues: CASSLELGGTASYGYTF.

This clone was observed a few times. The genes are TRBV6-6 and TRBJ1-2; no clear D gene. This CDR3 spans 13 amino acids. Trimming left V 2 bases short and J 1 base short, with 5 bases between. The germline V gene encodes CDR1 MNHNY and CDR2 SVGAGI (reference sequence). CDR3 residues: CASSYEGNYGYTF. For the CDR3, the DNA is TGTGCCAGCAGTTACGAGGGTAACTATGGCTACACCTTC.